This TCR beta chain derives from a study of chemoradiotherapy in HPV16-positive cancers. As to this clone: The target antigen is unknown.

TCRdb keeps only in-frame clones here, not all; method: immunoSEQ multiplex PCR. The sample yields 4,500 to 5,500 clones, around 95% seen once. Over chemoradiotherapy, repertoires were sampled more than once. Study conclusions and caveats: Functional assays defining HPV-specific T cells used only a couple of HPV16-positive patients. During treatment, candidate HPV-specific clones and E7-related motifs expanded in tumor. Better recurrence-free survival went with HPV-responsive T-cell expansion in HPV16-positive patients.

Germline CDR1 SEHNR, CDR2 FQNEAQ (reference sequence). This CDR3 has 14 amino acids. With 5 bases removed from V and 12 bases from J, the gap between germline ends came to 22 bases. This clonotype was sampled from a human donor with HPV-associated anogenital cancer. Sequenced here: tumor tissue, sampled from a patient who underwent chemoradiotherapy. The chain carries TRBV7-9 and TRBJ1-1; D is uncertain. CDR3 loop: CASSPIVTGVATFF. The CDR3 nucleotides read TGTGCCAGCAGCCCAATCGTCACCGGCGTCGCAACTTTCTTT.